The 5 T cell receptor beta chains reported below all come from one sample, sequenced in a study of CD8 T cells in ankylosing spondylitis. General observations from the study: It appeared that ankylosing spondylitis blood was characterized by a TCR beta motif of roughly 8 highly homologous variants.

MiXCR, applied by TCRdb to the 5' RACE reads, yields one record per CDR3 protein. The table lists hundreds of thousands of distinct CDR3 sequences, around 11% of them singletons. These receptors' targets are unknown. Sequencing input: blood, either unsorted or a sorted T cell fraction (not recorded which). All receptors derive from a male donor with ankylosing spondylitis.

V is TRBV18 and J is TRBJ1-4; maybe TRBD1 (5 bases). This CDR3 spans 17 amino acids. The V end was cut by 3 bases, the J end by 1 base, with 15 bases between. Germline V CDR1 and CDR2: KGHSH, LQKENI. CDR3 loop: CASSPVWGRRTNEKLFF. The DNA of the CDR3 is TGTGCCAGCTCACCCGTTTGGGGGAGGAGAACTAATGAAAAACTGTTTTTT.

V gene TRBV2 combines with J gene TRBJ2-6, with D possibly TRBD2 on 6 matching bases. Germline values: CDR1 SNHLY, CDR2 FYNNEI. Between the trimmed V and J ends, which lost 7 bases and 0 bases, there was a span of 19 bases. CDR3 length equals 18 residues. The CDR3 reads CASTPRRVFSSGANVLTF. The CDR3 DNA reads TGTGCCAGCACCCCGAGGAGGGTTTTTAGCTCTGGGGCCAACGTCCTGACTTTC.

Only a few counts were recorded for this clonotype. V gene TRBV10-3 combines with J gene TRBJ1-2, with TRBD1 matching over 7 bases. The V and J ends lost 5 bases and 7 bases, in that order; junction bases with no gene match: 7. Germline loops: CDR1 ENHRY, CDR2 SYGVKD. The CDR3 extends over 13 amino acids. CDR3 bases: TGTGCCATCAGTTTCACCGGGACAGCTGGCTACACCTTC. It codes for CAISFTGTAGYTF.

The chain links TRBV7-2 to TRBJ2-1; D gene uncertain. With 1 base removed from V and 8 bases from J, the gap between germline ends came to 6 bases. CDR1 is SGHTA, CDR2 FQGNSA, per germline. The CDR3 loop spans 12 amino acids. In DNA form, the CDR3 reads TGTGCCAGCAGCTTAGTCCCCGATGAGCAGTTCTTC. Translated, it gives CASSLVPDEQFF.

This clonotype showed up just a few times. This rearrangement joins TRBV7-2 to TRBJ2-1; 7 nucleotides line up with TRBD2. V lost 10 bases and J lost 1; bases outside the gene matches: 7. This CDR3 is 14 amino acids long. CDR1 is SGHTA, CDR2 FQGNSA, per germline. Written as DNA, the CDR3 is TGTGCCATCTCGCCGGGACTATCCTACAATGAGCAGTTCTTC. Encoded protein: CAISPGLSYNEQFF.